The 10 T cell receptor beta chains presented below share a single source sample, sequenced in a study of T cells after yellow fever vaccination. TCRdb reprocessed the 5' RACE reads with MiXCR, giving one entry per CDR3 protein. This sample has around 330,000 distinct CDR3 sequences, with more than 3% found just once. The specimen was PBMCs, collected on the day of the yellow fever booster vaccination. These receptor sequences come from a man between 18 and 29 years old who received the YFV17D yellow fever vaccine.

This clonotype appeared a few times. This sequence joins TRBV6-5 and TRBJ1-1, with D uncertain. Germline CDR1 reads MNHEY; CDR2 reads SVGAGI. The ends were cut back, 6 bases at V and 1 base at J, with 12 bases in the middle. This CDR3 has 14 residues. CDR3 DNA: TGTGCCAGCAGACCCATCCAGCCGAACACTGAAGCTTTCTTT. It encodes CASRPIQPNTEAFF.

This clonotype was counted between two and nine times. The V gene is TRBV5-1, the J gene TRBJ2-5, with D perhaps given as TRBD1 or TRBD2 (5 bases each). There are 14 residues in the CDR3. Germline lookup yields CDR1 SGHRS and CDR2 YFSETQ. V was shortened by 4 bases and J by 5 bases, with 15 bases between the two germline ends. The CDR3 protein is CASSPGTKRETQYF. The CDR3 DNA reads TGCGCCAGCAGCCCAGGGACGAAAAGGGAGACCCAGTACTTC. The entire variable domain, with the rest obtained from reference TRBV5-1 and TRBJ2-5, is as follows: KAGVTQTPRYLIKTRGQQVTLSCSPISGHRSVSWYQQTPGQGLQFLFEYFSETQRNKGNFPGRFSGRQFSNSRSEMNVSTLELGDSALYLCASSPGTKRETQYFGPGTRLLVL.

This chain joins TRBV5-4 and TRBJ2-3, with D hard to call. This CDR3 is built from 13 residues. The germline V gene encodes CDR1 SGHNT and CDR2 YYREEE (reference sequence). Trimming shortened V by 5 bases and J by 2 bases, and 9 bases separated the two germline ends. The CDR3 loop is CASSQYTTDTQYF. In DNA form, the CDR3 reads TGTGCCAGCAGTCAATACACCACAGATACGCAGTATTTT.

This clonotype was found many times. The genes are TRBV5-5 and TRBJ2-7; D possibly corresponds to TRBD1 (5 bases). Germline V gene data show CDR1 as SGHKS and CDR2 as YYEKEE (reference sequence). This CDR3 region has 15 residues. Trimming took off 5 bases at V and 2 bases at J, with 17 bases between the two ends. Here the CDR3 DNA reads TGTGCCAGCAGACCTCCGACAGAATCTGCCTACGAGCAGTACTTC. It encodes CASRPPTESAYEQYF.

The J gene is TRBJ1-6, the V gene TRBV5-5, with D hard to call. Germline loops: CDR1 SGHKS, CDR2 YYEKEE (reference sequence). The CDR3 loop spans 15 amino acids. The V end was cut by 9 bases, the J end by 8 bases, with 21 bases between. The CDR3 spells CATSPWGEGDSPLHF. The CDR3 nucleotides are TGTGCCACCTCCCCCTGGGGTGAGGGAGATTCACCCCTCCACTTT.

V is TRBV2 and J is TRBJ2-5; D possibly uses TRBD1 or TRBD2 (6 bases each). Trimming removed 2 bases at V and 5 bases at J, with 18 bases between. Germline V gene lookup returns CDR1 SNHLY and CDR2 FYNNEI. The CDR3 covers 16 residues. The CDR3 protein is CASSEIPGGAGETQYF. CDR3 DNA: TGTGCCAGCAGTGAAATCCCCGGGGGCGCAGGGGAGACCCAGTACTTC.

This clonotype was seen many times. The genes are TRBV7-9 and TRBJ2-1; tentatively, D is TRBD1 (6 bases). CDR1 and CDR2 (germline): SEHNR, FQNEAQ (reference sequence). V was clipped by 4 bases and J by 9 bases, with 10 bases between them. The CDR3 is 12 residues long. CDR3 sequence: CASSSLGGEQFF. The DNA for the CDR3 is TGTGCCAGCAGCTCCTTAGGGGGTGAGCAGTTCTTC. The full variable domain, rest sourced from reference TRBV7-9 and TRBJ2-1, is DTGVSQNPRHKITKRGQNVTFRCDPISEHNRLYWYRQTLGQGPEFLTYFQNEAQLEKSRLLSDRFSAERPKGSFSTLEIQRTEQGDSAMYLCASSSLGGEQFFGPGTRLTVL.

This clonotype was seen a handful of times. The genes are TRBV6-1 and TRBJ2-3; the D gene could be TRBD1 or TRBD2 (5 bases each). This CDR3 spans 15 amino acids. The germline V gene has CDR1 MNHNS and CDR2 SASEGT. Deletions cut 5 bases from V and 2 bases from J, with 14 bases between. CDR3 DNA sequence: TGTGCCAGCAGTTACTTGGGGGATTACACAGATACGCAGTATTTT. It yields the protein CASSYLGDYTDTQYF.

This clonotype was observed many times. The chain uses TRBV5-4 and TRBJ1-1; TRBD1 matches at 10 bases. CDR1 is SGHNT and CDR2 is YYREEE in the germline V gene (reference sequence). After removal of 2 bases from V and 5 bases from J, the junction contained 6 bases not matched to a gene. The CDR3 totals 15 residues. CDR3: CASSFGTGEETEAFF. CDR3 DNA sequence: TGTGCCAGCAGCTTTGGGACAGGGGAGGAGACTGAAGCTTTCTTT.

This clonotype appeared many times. The chain recombines TRBV6-5 with TRBJ1-4; possible D gene TRBD1, 5 bases. The CDR3 has 13 amino acids. Trimming took off 6 bases at V and 13 bases at J, with 18 bases between the two ends. Per germline, CDR1 MNHEY and CDR2 SVGAGI. This CDR3 is CASRTGRRGRLFF. CDR3 sequence (DNA): TGTGCCAGCAGAACGGGACGGAGGGGCAGACTGTTTTTT.